The sequence of this T cell receptor (beta chain) was determined in a study of blood T cell repertoires in COVID-19. Study at large: There were acute and convalescent COVID-19 samples, and they came from the United States, Italy and Spain. In each case, the material was cDNA or gDNA derived from T cells, B-cell-depleted T cells, or PBMCs.

The table came from immunoSEQ multiplex PCR; TCRdb's copy has only in-frame clones and leaves some out. The table records roughly 50,000 clones, around 88% of them present only once. The sample taken for sequencing was peripheral blood. This clonotype originated in a woman aged 55-70 years with acute or convalescent COVID-19.

The CDR3 DNA sequence: TGCGCCAGCAGCTTTGGGACAGGGGACGGCACTGAAGCTTTCTTT. This codes for CASSFGTGDGTEAFF. The rearrangement links TRBV5-1 to TRBJ1-1; TRBD1 matches at 10 bases. CDR3 length equals 15 residues. Trimming took 2 bases from V and 4 from J; bases not matched to a gene: 5. The germline V gene has CDR1 SGHRS and CDR2 YFSETQ.